This is a list of T cell receptor beta chains from one sample in a study of blood T cell repertoires in COVID-19. This table comes from immunoSEQ multiplex PCR, and its TCRdb copy is limited to in-frame clones, with some not included. Among around 200,000 clones listed, 88% were seen once. Source material: PBMCs or T cells enriched from blood (not recorded which). The receptors were gathered from a woman in her twenties or thirties who had recovered from COVID-19. CDR3s include the opening cysteine and the closing phenylalanine or tryptophan. The D gene is left open where the match is weak. A clone size is listed for some rows: how often the clone was seen (once, few, many), or a class if it is expanded.

- TRBJ2-3 TRBD1 TRBV10-3 TGTGCCATAGGACAGGGAGAAGATACGCAGTATTTT CAIGQGEDTQYF
- TRBJ2-7 TRBD1 TRBV9 TGTGCCAGCAGCGTAGGAGACAGGGGTTCCTACGAGCAGTACTTC CASSVGDRGSYEQYF
- TRBJ2-7 - TRBV14 TGTGCCAGCAGCCAAGCGTACGGGACCTACGAGCAGTACTTC CASSQAYGTYEQYF
- TRBJ2-1 - TRBV7-2 TGTGCCAGCAGCTCATCCCCAGGGGGGTACAATGAGCAGTTCTTC CASSSSPGGYNEQFF
few TRBJ1-5 - TRBV4-2 TGTGCCAGCAGCCAAGATGGCGGGGTCTCAACTCAGCCCCAGCATTTT CASSQDGGVSTQPQHF
once TRBJ1-6 TRBD1 TRBV19 TGTGCCAGTAGTGCCGGACAGGGTTCTAATTCACCCCTCCACTTT CASSAGQGSNSPLHF
once TRBJ2-5 TRBD2 TRBV5-6 TGTGCCAGCAGCTTGGAGCGGGGGGTTGTCCAGTACTTC CASSLERGVVQYF
- TRBJ1-2 TRBD1 TRBV3-1/TRBV3-2 TGTGCCAGCAGCCCTTGGACAGGGGGAGTTGAAAACTATGGCTACACCTTC CASSPWTGGVENYGYTF
- TRBJ2-2 TRBD2 TRBV10-3 TGTGCCATCAGTGGGACCCCTCCGGGGGGGCCGGACACCGGGGAGCTGTTTTTT CAISGTPPGGPDTGELFF
- TRBJ1-4 TRBD1 TRBV19 TGTGCCAGTAGTCGGGAGGGGGCGGATGAAAAACTGTTTTTT CASSREGADEKLFF
- TRBJ2-3 TRBD1 TRBV3-1/TRBV3-2 TGTGCCAGCAGCCAAGATCCACCGGGACAGGGTGGAACAGATACGCAGTATTTT CASSQDPPGQGGTDTQYF
- TRBJ1-2 - TRBV24-1 TGTGCCACCAGTGATAGAACAGGAGCCGGGGGCTATGGCTACACCTTC CATSDRTGAGGYGYTF
- TRBJ1-2 TRBD1 TRBV6-5 TGTGCCAGCAGTTACTCGGGACAGATTAACTATGGCTACACCTTC CASSYSGQINYGYTF
- TRBJ2-1 TRBD1 TRBV5-1 TGCGCCAGCAGCTGGGGACAGGGGGGTGTTGATGAGCAGTTCTTC CASSWGQGGVDEQFF
once TRBJ2-2 - TRBV5-1 TGCGCCAGCAGCTTGGCAGGCAGGAACACCGGGGAGCTGTTTTTT CASSLAGRNTGELFF
- TRBJ2-7 TRBD1 TRBV18 TGTGCCAGCTCACCTACAGGGGAAGGGGGCGAGCAGTACTTC CASSPTGEGGEQYF
- TRBJ1-2 - TRBV7-8 TGTGCCAGCAGCCCGGGAGGTGGATATGACTATGGCTACACCTTC CASSPGGGYDYGYTF
- TRBJ1-2 - TRBV15 TGTGCCACCAGCAGAGATCACAGGGTCACTAACTATGGCCACACCTTC CATSRDHRVTNYGHTF
- TRBJ1-4 - TRBV19 TGTGCCAGTACCCTCACTGGGGGCTTGGGTGAAAAACTGTTTTTT CASTLTGGLGEKLFF
- TRBJ1-2 - TRBV9 TGTGCCAGCAGCTTTGGGCTAACTGGTGGCTACACCTTC CASSFGLTGGYTF
once TRBJ1-4 TRBD1 TRBV9 TGTGCCAGCAGCGTAGGTGGGACAGGTAATGAAAAACTGTTTTTT CASSVGGTGNEKLFF
few TRBJ1-5 - TRBV19 TGTGCCAGTAGTACAGGTAGGGGTCAGCCCCAGCATTTT CASSTGRGQPQHF
- TRBJ1-4 TRBD1 TRBV18 TGTGCCAGCTCGCCTCAGGGGGAAGGGGAAAAACTGTTTTTT CASSPQGEGEKLFF
- TRBJ2-7 - TRBV11-2 TGTGCCAGCAGCTTAGTAAGGAGACAGGGAGGATACGAGCAGTACTTC CASSLVRRQGGYEQYF
once TRBJ2-7 - TRBV7-8 TGTGCCAGCAGCCCAAGACAGGCCTACGAGCAGTACTTC CASSPRQAYEQYF
- TRBJ2-1 - TRBV5-1 TGCGCCAGCAGCTTGTTCAGGATCGACAATGAGCAGTTCTTC CASSLFRIDNEQFF
- TRBJ1-1 - TRBV6-5 TGTGCCAGCAGTTATGGGAGTAACACTGAAGCTTTCTTT CASSYGSNTEAFF
once TRBJ2-1 TRBD2 TRBV4-1 TGCGCCAGCAGCCAAGACCGGGGGGGGTCCAACGAGCAGTTCTTC CASSQDRGGSNEQFF
- TRBJ2-4 TRBD1 TRBV7-2 TGTGCCAGCAGCTTAGTGACAGGGGTAAACATTCAGTACTTC CASSLVTGVNIQYF
- TRBJ2-1 TRBD2 TRBV27 TGTGCCAGCAGTTGGGGGCGGGGGGCGAATGAGCAGTTCTTC CASSWGRGANEQFF
- TRBJ1-6 - TRBV11-2 TGTGCCAGCAGCTTCCGGGGGGTCCCAGAATCACCCCTCCACTTT CASSFRGVPESPLHF
- TRBJ2-5 - TRBV5-1 TGCGCCAGCAGCTTGAGGGCGACTACCCCAGAGACCCAGTACTTC CASSLRATTPETQYF
- TRBJ2-5 TRBD2 TRBV5-1 TGCGCCAGCAGCGCGCTGACTAGCGTCCAAGAGACCCAGTACTTC CASSALTSVQETQYF
- TRBJ2-2 TRBD1 TRBV7-2 TGTGCCAGCAGCTCCCTTGGGACAGGGGGAATCGGGGAGCTGTTTTTT CASSSLGTGGIGELFF
- TRBJ1-1 - TRBV11-2 TGTGCCAGCAGACCTTCTGGGGCTGAGGCCGTAGCTTTCTTT CASRPSGAEAVAFF
once TRBJ1-5 TRBD1 TRBV19 TGTGCCAGTAGTACCTACAGGGGTCAGCCCCAGCATTTT CASSTYRGQPQHF
few TRBJ1-2 TRBD1 TRBV7-2 TGTGCCAGCAGCGGTACCGGGACAGTTTATGGCTACACCTTC CASSGTGTVYGYTF
- TRBJ2-3 - TRBV7-9 TGTGCCAGCAGCTTAGGAGCTGAGGGATACGTAGCAGATACGCAGTATTTT CASSLGAEGYVADTQYF
- TRBJ1-3 TRBD1 TRBV7-9 TGTGCCAGCAGCCGCAGTCGGGACAGGGGCTCTGGAAACACCATATATTTT CASSRSRDRGSGNTIYF
- TRBJ1-4 - TRBV6-1 TGTGCCAGCAGTGAAATCCCGGGTGCGGAAAAACTGTTTTTT CASSEIPGAEKLFF
- TRBJ1-2 - TRBV3-1/TRBV3-2 TGTGCCACCTCGGATGGCAGGGGCTACACCTTC CATSDGRGYTF
- TRBJ1-6 TRBD1 TRBV6-5 TGTGCCAGCGTACAGGGGGCGCGGTATAATTCACCCCTCCACTTT CASVQGARYNSPLHF
- TRBJ1-5 TRBD1 TRBV15 TGTGCCACCAGCCTGGACAGGGCAAAGAATCAGCCCCAGCATTTT CATSLDRAKNQPQHF
- TRBJ2-7 - TRBV7-9 TGTGCCAGTGCCAACGGCGGGACGGACCCTTACGAGCAGTACTTC CASANGGTDPYEQYF
once TRBJ2-5 TRBD1 TRBV29-1 TGCAGCGTTGAAAGGCGCGGGACAGGGTTGGGTGGCGAGACCCAGTACTTC CSVERRGTGLGGETQYF
- TRBJ1-3 - TRBV7-8 TGTGCCAGCAGCTTAGATGCGCACACCATATATTTT CASSLDAHTIYF